This record looks at one T cell receptor beta chain sequence and its context. Antigen: not known. These data originate in a study of metastatic and nonmetastatic thyroid tumors. Across the study: Where malignant and benign thyroid patients were concerned, repertoires were compared across blood and tumor or nodule tissue. Study observations and caveats: Significantly higher TCR beta diversity was reportedly seen in malignant thyroid tumors than benign nodules, in blood and tumor.

All patients were untreated before thyroid surgery. The CDR3 loop spans 16 amino acids. Trimming cost V 8 bases and J 6 bases, with 23 bases left between them. Germline CDR1 is LNHDA and CDR2 is SQIVND (reference sequence). Methods used by the authors: Variation in CDR3 across clinicopathological groups served as the basis for constructing a distant-metastasis classifier in papillary thyroid cancer. TCRdb re-called the PCR reads via MiXCR. The authors' filters were not applied to this entry. Among around 30,000 clones, about 15% were seen once, and the ten largest hold around 4.4%. The sequencing input was blood. The J gene is TRBJ2-1, the V gene TRBV19; weak D call: TRBD2 (5 bases). This TCR was sampled from a female donor with papillary thyroid cancer or a benign thyroid nodule (not recorded which). Some clones in this sample may be carry-over from other donors' samples. The CDR3, as DNA: TGTGCCAGTCGAGCGGTAGGGTGTTCCCATACCAATGAGCAGTTCTTC. Its protein product is CASRAVGCSHTNEQFF.